This TCR beta chain was sequenced during a study of tumor-infiltrating lymphocytes in primary liver carcinoma (TCRdb year 2017). With regard to the full study: Of the five patients (three men and two women, aged 30 to 69 years), four had hepatocellular carcinoma and one had combined HCC and intrahepatic cholangiocarcinoma. To link TCRbeta repertoire diversity to the local molecular phenotype, the 25 to 30 tumor region samples were profiled with Agilent mRNA microarrays. Reproducibility between technical replicate repertoires was high, with correlation coefficients above 0.98 and mean shared-clone rates roughly 0.91. TCRbeta repertoire sequencing covered 35 or so specimens from 5 patients: approximately 25 tumor regions, 5 adjacent noncancerous liver tissues and 5 peripheral blood samples. Each sample produced roughly 3.65 to 7.13 million productive TCRbeta reads, and read depth showed no significant difference between tissue types. The tumors of the five patients were staged as T1-T3 N0M0, with maximum diameters ranging from roughly 4.2 to 10 cm. Across five regions of each liver tumor, along with adjacent normal tissue and blood, the study brought together TCRbeta repertoire sequencing, expression microarrays and whole-exome sequencing.

In the case of this clonotype: The antigen it recognizes is unknown. Germline is not matched at one junction end, which may reflect a read error.

Beyond this particular receptor, the publication reports: Compared with blood, tumors had a significantly larger share of the repertoire taken up by the top 250 clones (p = 0.039). Only the TCR beta chain was sequenced, so true repertoire diversity is likely underestimated because unpaired alpha chains were not captured. Just about 7-25% of top clones turned up in all five regions of a tumor, which suggests spatial heterogeneity among tumor-infiltrating T cells. Consistent with antigen-driven expansion, pairs of tumor regions showed higher repertoire overlap (mean about 35%) than either tumor-adjacent pairs (around 17%) or tumor-blood pairs (roughly 15%). Comparison of CD4+ and CD8+ T cell repertoires was precluded by the use of bulk unsorted samples. The study included only four or five patients, and the authors note findings should be validated in a larger study.

Without any cell sorting, total RNA and DNA were extracted together from approximately 22-30 mg of bulk tissue using the AllPrep DNA/RNA mini kit. A handful of patients with histopathologically diagnosed primary liver carcinoma underwent surgical resection in China between late 2015 and March 2016. Chronic HBV infection was present in the patients, and the patients were treatment-naive at sampling. Five spatially separated regions were sampled from each tumor: the superior, inferior, left-lateral and right-lateral poles, plus the tumor centre. Histology showed that every tumor sample contained more than 85% viable tumor cells. Pieces of fresh tumor and adjacent tissue were cut in half, with one half kept in RNAlater at -80 degrees C and the other half sent for histology. Taken from the germline V gene, the CDR1 and CDR2 loops are WSHSY and SAAADI. Spanning cysteine to phenylalanine, the CDR3 consists of 15 amino acids. Here the CDR3 DNA is all that survives: 45 bases in frame from base 1.

Starting from approximately 500 ng total RNA, TCRbeta-specific cDNA was produced by reverse transcription with a constant-region primer and ProtoScript II reverse transcriptase. TCRbeta libraries were built with three nested multiplex PCR rounds, a slightly modified ARM-PCR procedure. Each of the first two PCR rounds ran for around 10 cycles using multiplex TRBV1-TRBV30 forward primers together with a Cbeta reverse primer. Sample barcodes and Illumina adapters were added in a final 25-cycle PCR using Deep VentR polymerase. Amplicons of 200-500 bp were gel-purified with a QIAquick gel extraction kit before sequencing. An Illumina HiSeq 2500 was used to sequence the TCRbeta amplicons with 250-bp paired-end reads. As for the original processing: Trimmomatic v0.33 was used to quality-trim the reads, and FLASH v1.2.11 was used to merge paired reads so that full CDR3 sequences could be recovered. V, D and J germline segments were assigned to the rearranged TCRbeta sequences using MiGEC v1.2.1b. Clonotype statistics, along with Shannon-Wiener diversity indices, were calculated using VDJtools v1.0.0. To cut down on sampling bias, every analysis after diversity analysis relied on just the 250 most abundant clonotypes from each sample. Through fastp at Q25 and MiXCR, TCRdb rebuilt clones from the public reads, retaining in-frame beta chains. Each entry is one CDR3 protein sequence, shown with its most common DNA and genes. For this entry, the V and J calls and clone size follow TCRdb and not the study's own pipeline. Within this sample are 65,000 to 90,000 distinct CDR3 sequences, with around 70% of them counted one time only. The biggest ten clones account for roughly a fifth of the sample.

Sequencing was performed on liver tumor tissue from sampling region 1. This sample's cell subset or site label indicates: tumor region T1, superior pole. The clonotype was recovered from a man aged 35-49 years with primary liver carcinoma and hepatitis B virus infection. In this chain, TRBV10-2 is recombined with TRBJ1-6; TRBD1 could be the D gene, as 5 bases match. The CDR3: CASTEHGAGNSLLHF. The DNA sequence is TGCGCCAGCACTGAGCATGGGGCTGGGAATTCACTCCTCCACTTT.